The next 10 T cell receptor beta chains were all read from a single sample in a study of T cells in Graves' hyperthyroidism and ophthalmopathy. Researchers took RNA transcripts and amplified the TCR beta CDR3 regions from them. A set of HTBI primers served as the primers for a first-round RT-PCR of the TCR CDR3. TCRdb re-analysed the multiplex PCR reads in MiXCR, keeping a single row per CDR3 protein. This table has about 300,000 distinct CDR3 sequences, around a sixth appearing once. The specimen was blood. The origin of the receptors is a man younger than 45 with Graves' hyperthyroidism.

The table lists this clonotype with a few counts. This chain links TRBV10-3 with TRBJ2-5; 7 positions match TRBD2. The CDR3 consists of 15 residues. Germline V CDR1 and CDR2: ENHRY, SYGVKD. The V gene end was trimmed by 4 bases and the J gene end by 4 bases; junction bases not matched to a gene: 9. CDR3 loop: CAISGSGGKTETQYF. In DNA, the CDR3 is TGTGCCATCAGTGGCTCCGGGGGGAAGACAGAGACCCAGTACTTC.

At least ten counts were recorded for this clonotype. The chain links TRBV5-5 to TRBJ2-7; 7 nucleotides align to TRBD1. Germline V gene data show CDR1 as SGHKS and CDR2 as YYEKEE (reference sequence). V dropped 0 bases and J dropped 6; count of bases not matched to a gene: 9. This CDR3 contains 15 residues. CDR3: CASSLAGTEVREQYF. Here the CDR3 DNA reads TGTGCCAGCAGCTTGGCCGGGACAGAGGTCCGCGAGCAGTACTTC. The variable domain in full, with the rest retrieved from reference TRBV5-5 and TRBJ2-7, is DAGVTQSPTHLIKTRGQQVTLRCSPISGHKSVSWYQQVLGQGPQFIFQYYEKEERGRGNFPDRFSARQFPNYSSELNVNALLLGDSALYLCASSLAGTEVREQYFGPGTRLTVT.

This clonotype was seen ten or more times. V gene TRBV28 combines with J gene TRBJ1-2; 8 bases map to TRBD1. The ends lost 5 bases at V and 4 bases at J; junction bases unmatched: 9. The CDR3 has 15 residues. Germline assignment: CDR1 MDHEN and CDR2 SYDVKM. The CDR3, as DNA: TGTGCCAGCAGTCAAACAGGGGGTAATGGCTATGGCTACACCTTC. It is translated as CASSQTGGNGYGYTF.

There are a few counts of this clonotype. The chain couples TRBV20-1 to TRBJ2-7; 10 bases agree with TRBD2. V lost 4 bases to trimming and J lost 2 bases; unmatched junction nucleotides: 5. CDR3 size: 14 residues. Germline CDR1 and CDR2: DFQATT and SNEGSKA (reference sequence). CDR3 sequence (DNA): TGCAGTGCTAATAGCGGGAGGTTGACCTACGAGCAGTACTTC. Its protein product is CSANSGRLTYEQYF.

This clonotype was observed many times. This chain connects TRBV12-5 to TRBJ1-2; the match to TRBD1 covers 8 bases. The CDR3 runs to 13 residues. V shed 3 bases and J 7 bases; nucleotides not matched to a gene: 4. In germline, CDR1 is LGHNT, CDR2 FRNRAP. CDR3 in DNA: TGTGCTAGTGGTTTCACAGGGGGAACTGGCTACACCTTC. Translating gives CASGFTGGTGYTF. The whole variable domain, remainder taken from reference TRBV12-5 and TRBJ1-2, is DARVTQTPRHKVTEMGQEVTMRCQPILGHNTVFWYRQTMMQGLELLAYFRNRAPLDDSGMPKDRFSAEMPDATLATLKIQPSEPRDSAVYFCASGFTGGTGYTFGSGTRLTVV.

This clonotype was detected only a few times. The chain joins TRBV2 to TRBJ2-3, with D perhaps assigned TRBD1 or TRBD2 (8 bases each). The germline V and J ends were trimmed by 10 bases and 3 bases, with 29 bases remaining between them. Germline lookup yields CDR1 SNHLY and CDR2 FYNNEI. The CDR3 has 18 amino acids. Written as DNA, the CDR3 is TGTGCCACCACCAGACAGGGGAACCGGGAGGGCCTGACAGATACGCAGTATTTT. This translates into CATTRQGNREGLTDTQYF. Using reference TRBV2 and TRBJ2-3 for the parts outside the CDR3, the full variable domain is EPEVTQTPSHQVTQMGQEVILRCVPISNHLYFYWYRQILGQKVEFLVSFYNNEISEKSEIFDDQFSVERPDGSNFTLKIRSTKLEDSAMYFCATTRQGNREGLTDTQYFGPGTRLTVL.

This sequence joins TRBV19 and TRBJ1-5; maybe TRBD1 (5 bases). CDR1 is LNHDA and CDR2 is SQIVND in the germline V gene (reference sequence). Trimming took 2 bases from V and 7 from J, leaving 12 bases between them. The CDR3 has 14 residues. In DNA, the CDR3 is TGTGCCAGTAGTATACAGGCCCGGGGCCAGCCCCAGCATTTT. Encoded protein: CASSIQARGQPQHF. Supplemented by reference TRBV19 and TRBJ1-5, the full variable domain reads DGGITQSPKYLFRKEGQNVTLSCEQNLNHDAMYWYRQDPGQGLRLIYYSQIVNDFQKGDIAEGYSVSREKKESFPLTVTSAQKNPTAFYLCASSIQARGQPQHFGDGTRLSIL.

At least ten counts were recorded for this clonotype. The J gene is TRBJ1-4, the V gene TRBV6-8; weak D call: TRBD1 (5 bases). This CDR3 has 16 residues. From germline, CDR1 is MNHGY and CDR2 SAAAGT. The V end was cut by 8 bases, the J end by 3 bases, with 19 bases between. CDR3 sequence (DNA): TGTGCCAGCGGCTGTGGGGGTTGTTCAGCTAATGAAAAACTGTTTTTT. It specifies CASGCGGCSANEKLFF.

This clonotype was counted at least ten times. The gene calls are TRBV6-1 and TRBJ2-5, with 8 nucleotides matching TRBD2. V was clipped by 4 bases and J by 6 bases; unmatched bases: 4. CDR1 MNHNS and CDR2 SASEGT come from the germline V gene. The CDR3 runs to 13 residues. The CDR3 sequence: CASSGAGAQTQYF. DNA of the CDR3: TGTGCCAGCAGTGGAGCGGGAGCCCAGACCCAGTACTTC.

This clonotype was seen repeatedly, ten times or more. V gene TRBV7-2 combines with J gene TRBJ2-1, with 7 nucleotides matching TRBD2. The ends lost 3 bases at V and 3 bases at J; junction bases unmatched: 8. Per germline, CDR1 SGHTA and CDR2 FQGNSA. The CDR3 has 16 residues. DNA of the CDR3: TGTGCCAGCAGCTTGGGCCCTGGCGGGAGCTACAATGAGCAGTTCTTC. Its translation: CASSLGPGGSYNEQFF.